These T cell receptor beta chains were read from a single sample in a study of blood T cell repertoires in COVID-19. Assay: immunoSEQ multiplex PCR; the TCRdb copy retains only in-frame clones and omits some. The sample contains around 93,000 clones, approximately 81% of which appear only once. The sample was peripheral blood. Receptor source: a man in his fifties or sixties with acute or convalescent COVID-19. CDR3s leave out the opening cysteine and the closing phenylalanine or tryptophan. Size is stated for part of the rows, as once, few or many counts, or as a class when the clone is expanded.

v_call | clone_size | cdr3_aa
TRBV15 | NA | ATSRENGPRGFYNEQF
TRBV19 | NA | ASSASRVTEAF
TRBV7-9 | NA | ASSPSGQNTEAF
TRBV6-5 | NA | ASIRAGGPERGYT
TRBV9 | NA | ASSLGQGATEAF
TRBV19 | NA | ASAYGGYTDTQY
TRBV30 | NA | AWSVRGGQPQH
TRBV15 | NA | ATSRDRRDSYGYT
TRBV24-1 | NA | ATSGLTGTSGSNEQF
TRBV14 | few | ASSPQGRVRWTEAF
TRBV6-1 | NA | ASSEGAGARSYEQY
TRBV14 | NA | ASSQGGTAQETQY
TRBV29-1 | NA | SGRWGQGEAF
TRBV9 | NA | ASSVEGQYNSPLH
TRBV3-1/TRBV3-2 | NA | ASSQEGRGSYEQY
TRBV2 | once | ASSESGVPVAF
TRBV5-4 | few | ASSLDRGSEAF
TRBV29-1 | once | SVVGGGDTTEAF
TRBV5-6 | NA | ASRAVGEGYNEQF
TRBV5-1 | few | ASSLTGGDHEQY
TRBV6-1 | NA | ASSEGQPTNEKLF
TRBV5-5 | NA | ASSSPPLGRGYT
TRBV21-1 | once | ARNHGTGGITEAF
TRBV10-2 | NA | ASTQNPGQGSPLH
TRBV3-1/TRBV3-2 | few | ASSLMTPLSGNTIY
TRBV6-6 | few | ASSREGRRGGGYT
TRBV7-2 | NA | ASSPSQGGSNSPLH
TRBV10-3 | NA | AISESTHEVYSNQPQH
TRBV20-1 | many | SASRDLNTEAF
TRBV23-1 | NA | ASSQSRREYEQY
TRBV19 | NA | ASSEDGQKNTGELF
TRBV6-1 | once | ASSEVTPGYQETQY
TRBV7-2 | once | ASSLLAGGLNEQY
TRBV15 | NA | ATSRSGLFSGANVLT
TRBV7-2 | NA | ASSLADRVAF
TRBV5-1 | few | ASSPGQPNSGANVLT
TRBV28 | once | ASSTGQGGWVQPQH
TRBV25-1 | NA | ASRDSTRGGYT
TRBV3-1/TRBV3-2 | NA | ASSQDLGQGNT
TRBV7-2 | NA | ASSFQLSNTGELF
TRBV5-1 | NA | ASSSGTGGYYEQY
TRBV9 | NA | ASSAIRSEAF
TRBV27 | NA | ASSLSTGSGGYT
TRBV3-1/TRBV3-2 | medium-sized | ASSLSMGGTGDPRTSYNEQF
TRBV4-1 | NA | ASSQRLAGGLGTDTQY
TRBV29-1 | NA | SVEKGAGDTQY
TRBV9 | NA | ASSVTGNTGELF
TRBV11-3 | NA | ASSRSGSTDTQY